This TCR beta chain was sequenced during a study of T cell responses to AZD1222 COVID-19 vaccine. Study-level findings and limits: Regions left unmutated in variants are reportedly the target of nearly half of spike-specific TCRs. An increase in Spike-specific TCR breadth and depth was observed after two AZD1222 doses. The study found vaccine-associated CD4 TCRs spanning spike, dominant at 160-218 and 743-854.

A note on this clone: Its specificity is not known.

The V gene end was trimmed by 6 bases and the J gene end by 2 bases; junction bases not matched to a gene: 5. The CDR3 covers 15 residues. Germline assignment: CDR1 MDHEN and CDR2 SYDVKM. Method: immunoSEQ multiplex PCR; TCRdb's copy keeps in-frame clones and lacks some. Found here are 150,000 or so clones, approximately 90% of them singletons; the top ten hold around 1.2%. The sample was peripheral blood, taken 28 days after the second AZD1222 dose. This TCR was recovered from an adult who received the AZD1222 COVID-19 vaccine. The chain recombines TRBV28 with TRBJ1-5, with 9 bases identical to TRBD1. CDR3 sequence reads: CASSDGTGRNQPQHF. The CDR3 DNA sequence: TGTGCCAGCAGCGACGGGACAGGGCGCAATCAGCCCCAGCATTTT.